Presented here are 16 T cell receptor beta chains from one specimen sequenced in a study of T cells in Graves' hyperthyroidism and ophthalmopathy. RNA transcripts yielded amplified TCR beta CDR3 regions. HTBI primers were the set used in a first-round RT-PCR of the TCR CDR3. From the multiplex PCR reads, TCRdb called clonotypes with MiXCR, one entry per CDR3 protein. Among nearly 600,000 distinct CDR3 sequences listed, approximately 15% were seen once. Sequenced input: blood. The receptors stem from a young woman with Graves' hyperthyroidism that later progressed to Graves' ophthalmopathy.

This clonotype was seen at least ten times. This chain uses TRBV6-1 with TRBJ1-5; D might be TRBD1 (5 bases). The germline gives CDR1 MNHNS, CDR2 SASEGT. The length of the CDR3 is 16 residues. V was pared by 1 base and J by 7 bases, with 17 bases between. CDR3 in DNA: TGTGCCAGCAGTGAAGGGGACCAGGGTTGGGGACAGCCCCAGCATTTT. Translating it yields CASSEGDQGWGQPQHF.

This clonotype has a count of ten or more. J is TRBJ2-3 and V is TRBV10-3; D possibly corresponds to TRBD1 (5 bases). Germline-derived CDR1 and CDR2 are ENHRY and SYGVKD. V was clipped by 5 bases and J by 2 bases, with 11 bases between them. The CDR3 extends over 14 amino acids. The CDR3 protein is CAISPDSTTDTQYF. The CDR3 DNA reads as TGTGCCATCAGTCCTGACAGTACCACAGATACGCAGTATTTT.

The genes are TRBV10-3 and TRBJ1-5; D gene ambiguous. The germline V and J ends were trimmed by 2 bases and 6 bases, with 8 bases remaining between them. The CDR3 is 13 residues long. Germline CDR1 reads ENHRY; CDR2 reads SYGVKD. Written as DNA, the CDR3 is TGTGCCATCAGTGAGGGGGATAGTCAGCCCCAGCATTTT. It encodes CAISEGDSQPQHF.

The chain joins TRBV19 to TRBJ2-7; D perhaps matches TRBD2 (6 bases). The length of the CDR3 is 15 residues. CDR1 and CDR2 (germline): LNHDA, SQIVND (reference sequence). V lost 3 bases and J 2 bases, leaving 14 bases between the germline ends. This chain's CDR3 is CASSISRDPPYEQYF. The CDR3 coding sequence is TGTGCCAGTAGTATCTCGCGGGATCCTCCCTACGAGCAGTACTTC.

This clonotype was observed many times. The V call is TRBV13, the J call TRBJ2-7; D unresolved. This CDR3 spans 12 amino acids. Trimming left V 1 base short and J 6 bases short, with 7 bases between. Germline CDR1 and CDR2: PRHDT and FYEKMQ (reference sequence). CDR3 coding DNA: TGTGCCAGCAGCTTAGTAGGGTCCGAGCAGTACTTC. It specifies CASSLVGSEQYF.

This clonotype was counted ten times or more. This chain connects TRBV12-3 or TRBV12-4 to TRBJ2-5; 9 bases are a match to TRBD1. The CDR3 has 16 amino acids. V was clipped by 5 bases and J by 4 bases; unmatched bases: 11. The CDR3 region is CASSENRQGVRETQYF. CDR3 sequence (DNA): TGTGCCAGCAGTGAGAACCGACAGGGGGTACGAGAGACCCAGTACTTC.

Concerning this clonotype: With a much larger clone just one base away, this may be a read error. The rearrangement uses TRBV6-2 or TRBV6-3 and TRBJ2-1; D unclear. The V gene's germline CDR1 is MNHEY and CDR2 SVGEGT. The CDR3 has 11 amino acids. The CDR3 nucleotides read TGCGCCAGCAGCCCGGGCATCGAGCAGCTCTTC. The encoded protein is CASSPGIEQLF.

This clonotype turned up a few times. Written as DNA, the CDR3 is TGTGCCATCAGTGAGTCCGGCGGGAAGAGCTCCTACGAGCAGTACTTC. This encodes CAISESGGKSSYEQYF. The rearrangement links TRBV10-3 to TRBJ2-7; TRBD2 is a possible D gene (6 bases). CDR1 is ENHRY, CDR2 SYGVKD, per germline. The CDR3 has 16 amino acids. V was shortened by 0 bases and J by 0 bases, with 12 bases between the two germline ends.

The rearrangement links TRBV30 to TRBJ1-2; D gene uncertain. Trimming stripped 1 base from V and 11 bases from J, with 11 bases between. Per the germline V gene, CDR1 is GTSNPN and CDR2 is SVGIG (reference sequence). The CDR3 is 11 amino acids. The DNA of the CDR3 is TGTGCCTGGAGTGCTGGGTATCGGTACACCTTC. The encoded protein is CAWSAGYRYTF.

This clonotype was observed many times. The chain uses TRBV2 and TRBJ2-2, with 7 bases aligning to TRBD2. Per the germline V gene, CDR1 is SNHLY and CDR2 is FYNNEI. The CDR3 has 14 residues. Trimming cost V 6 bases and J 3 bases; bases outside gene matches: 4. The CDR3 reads CASRRETDTGELFF. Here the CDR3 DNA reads TGTGCCAGCAGGCGGGAGACGGACACCGGGGAGCTGTTTTTT. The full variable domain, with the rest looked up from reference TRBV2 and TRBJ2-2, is EPEVTQTPSHQVTQMGQEVILRCVPISNHLYFYWYRQILGQKVEFLVSFYNNEISEKSEIFDDQFSVERPDGSNFTLKIRSTKLEDSAMYFCASRRETDTGELFFGEGSRLTVL.

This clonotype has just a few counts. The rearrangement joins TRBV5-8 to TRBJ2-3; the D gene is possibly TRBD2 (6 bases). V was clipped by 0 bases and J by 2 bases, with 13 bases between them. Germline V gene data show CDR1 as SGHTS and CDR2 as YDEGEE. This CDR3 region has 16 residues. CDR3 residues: CASSLGSGLLTDTQYF. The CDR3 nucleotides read TGTGCCAGCAGCTTGGGCTCGGGACTCCTCACAGATACGCAGTATTTT.

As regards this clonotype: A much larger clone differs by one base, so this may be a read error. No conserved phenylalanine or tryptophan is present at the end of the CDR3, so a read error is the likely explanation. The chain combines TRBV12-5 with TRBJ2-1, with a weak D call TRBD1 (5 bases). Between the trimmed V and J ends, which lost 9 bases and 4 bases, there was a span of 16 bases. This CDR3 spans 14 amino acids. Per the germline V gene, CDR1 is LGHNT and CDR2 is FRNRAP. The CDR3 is CASSPDKYYNEQFL. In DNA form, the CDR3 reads TGTGCTAGCTCCCCGGACAAGTATTACAATGAGCAGTTCCTC.

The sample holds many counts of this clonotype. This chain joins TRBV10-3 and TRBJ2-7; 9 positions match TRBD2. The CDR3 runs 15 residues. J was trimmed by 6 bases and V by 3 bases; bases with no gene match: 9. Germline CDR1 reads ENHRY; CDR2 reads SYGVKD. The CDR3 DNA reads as TGTGCCATCAGTGAATCCCCTAGCGGGGCTTCCGAGCAGTACTTC. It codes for CAISESPSGASEQYF.

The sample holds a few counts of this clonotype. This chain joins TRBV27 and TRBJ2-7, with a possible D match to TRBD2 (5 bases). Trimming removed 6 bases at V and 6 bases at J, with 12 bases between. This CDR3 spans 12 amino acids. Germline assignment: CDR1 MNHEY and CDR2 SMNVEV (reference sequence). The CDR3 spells CASSELGREQYF. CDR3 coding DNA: TGTGCCAGCAGCGAACTAGGTCGCGAGCAGTACTTC.

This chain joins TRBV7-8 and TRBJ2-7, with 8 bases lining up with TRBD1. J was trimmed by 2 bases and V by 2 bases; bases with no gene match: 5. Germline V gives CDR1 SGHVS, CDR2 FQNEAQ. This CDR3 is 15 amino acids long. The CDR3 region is CASSLQGAGPYEQYF. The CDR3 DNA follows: TGTGCCAGCAGCTTACAGGGGGCAGGGCCCTACGAGCAGTACTTC.

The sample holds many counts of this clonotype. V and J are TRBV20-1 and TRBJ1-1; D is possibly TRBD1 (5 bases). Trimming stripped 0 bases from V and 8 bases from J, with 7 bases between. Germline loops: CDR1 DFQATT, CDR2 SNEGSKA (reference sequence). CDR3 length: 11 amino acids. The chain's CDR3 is CSARETVEAFF. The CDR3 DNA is TGCAGTGCTAGAGAGACAGTCGAAGCTTTCTTT.